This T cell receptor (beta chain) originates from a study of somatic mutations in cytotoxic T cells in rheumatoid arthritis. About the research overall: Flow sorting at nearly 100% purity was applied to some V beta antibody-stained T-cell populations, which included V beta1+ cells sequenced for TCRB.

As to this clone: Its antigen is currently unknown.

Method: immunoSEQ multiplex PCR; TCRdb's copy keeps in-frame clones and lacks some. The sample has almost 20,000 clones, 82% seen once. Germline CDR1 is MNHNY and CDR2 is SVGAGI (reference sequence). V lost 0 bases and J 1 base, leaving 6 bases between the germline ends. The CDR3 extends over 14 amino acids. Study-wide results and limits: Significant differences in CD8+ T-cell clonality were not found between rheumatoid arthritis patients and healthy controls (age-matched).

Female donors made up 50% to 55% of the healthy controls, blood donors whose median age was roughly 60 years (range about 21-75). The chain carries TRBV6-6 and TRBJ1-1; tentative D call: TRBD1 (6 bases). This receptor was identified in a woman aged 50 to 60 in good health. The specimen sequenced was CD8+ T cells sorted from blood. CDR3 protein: CASSYSQGNTEAFF. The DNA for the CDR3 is TGTGCCAGCAGTTACTCACAGGGGAACACTGAAGCTTTCTTT.